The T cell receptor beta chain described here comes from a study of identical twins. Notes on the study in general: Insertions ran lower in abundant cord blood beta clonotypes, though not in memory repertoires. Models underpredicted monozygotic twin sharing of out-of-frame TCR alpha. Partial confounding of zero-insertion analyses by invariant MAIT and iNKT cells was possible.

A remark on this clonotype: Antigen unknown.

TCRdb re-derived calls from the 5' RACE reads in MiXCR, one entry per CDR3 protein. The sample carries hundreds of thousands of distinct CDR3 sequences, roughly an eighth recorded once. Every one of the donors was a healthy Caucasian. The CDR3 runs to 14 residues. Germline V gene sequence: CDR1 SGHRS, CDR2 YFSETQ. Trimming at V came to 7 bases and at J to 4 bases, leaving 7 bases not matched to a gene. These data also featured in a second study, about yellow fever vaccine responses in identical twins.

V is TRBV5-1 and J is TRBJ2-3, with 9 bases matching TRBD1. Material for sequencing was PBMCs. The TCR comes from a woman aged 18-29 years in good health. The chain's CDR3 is CASGKDRGSDTQYF. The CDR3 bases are TGCGCCAGCGGGAAGGACAGGGGTTCAGATACGCAGTATTTT.